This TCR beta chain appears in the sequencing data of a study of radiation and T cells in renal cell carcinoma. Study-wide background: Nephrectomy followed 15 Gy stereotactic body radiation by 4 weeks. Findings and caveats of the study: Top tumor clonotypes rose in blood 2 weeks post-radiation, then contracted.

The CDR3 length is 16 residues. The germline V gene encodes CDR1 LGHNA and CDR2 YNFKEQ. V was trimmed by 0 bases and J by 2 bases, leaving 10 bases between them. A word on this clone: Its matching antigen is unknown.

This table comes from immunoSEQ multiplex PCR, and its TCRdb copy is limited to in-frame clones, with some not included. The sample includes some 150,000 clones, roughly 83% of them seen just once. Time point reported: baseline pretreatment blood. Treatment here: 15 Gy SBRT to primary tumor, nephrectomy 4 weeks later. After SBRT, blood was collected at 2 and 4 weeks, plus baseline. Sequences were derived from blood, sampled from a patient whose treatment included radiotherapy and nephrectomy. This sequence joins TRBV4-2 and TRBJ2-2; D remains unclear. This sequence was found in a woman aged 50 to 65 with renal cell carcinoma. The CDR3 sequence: CASSQDNGGNTGELFF. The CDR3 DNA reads TGTGCCAGCAGCCAAGATAATGGCGGAAACACCGGGGAGCTGTTTTTT.